The TCR beta chain under discussion was sequenced for a study of CD8+CD57+ T cells in acquired aplastic anemia. The CDR3 spans 14 residues. CDR1 and CDR2 (germline): WSHSY, SAAADI. V dropped 4 bases and J dropped 9 bases, with 16 bases sitting between them. According to the study, genomic DNA was the template for TCR beta VDJ and CDR3 profiling. TCRdb itself ran the reads through MiXCR, one entry per CDR3 protein. The table lists under 200,000 distinct CDR3 sequences, 40% to 60% of them singletons, with roughly 30% in the top ten. All sequencing subjects had displayed CD8+CD57+ cell expansion on flow cytometry. Therapy had not been given to patients before blood sampling.

This receptor was identified in a human donor with aplastic anemia. The V and J genes are TRBV10-2 and TRBJ1-3; D is unclear. Sequenced input: sorted CD4+, CD8+, or CD8+CD57+ T cells (not recorded which) from PBMCs. The DNA of the CDR3 is TGCGCCAGCAGTGGCCCGGACCGCCCTGGCACCATATATTTT. Amino acids: CASSGPDRPGTIYF.